This T cell receptor (beta chain) is drawn from a study of blood T cell repertoires in COVID-19. Background on the study: The United States, Italy and Spain were the sources of the acute and convalescent COVID-19 samples. PBMCs, B-cell-depleted T cells, or T cells provided the cDNA or gDNA that made up the material.

The authors' processing: The assay estimated nucleated cells by amplifying reference gene primers. TCRdb's table, derived via immunoSEQ multiplex PCR, lists solely in-frame clones and lacks some. That table supplies the V and J calls and clone size; D and trimming were determined from the DNA. The sample records 150,000 to 200,000 clones, 85% to 90% being singletons. This CDR3 has 13 amino acids. In this sample, this clone turned up once. The TCR sequence derives from a human donor in a cohort sampled during active COVID-19. The sequenced sample was peripheral blood. This chain connects TRBV21-1 to TRBJ1-1. TRBV21-1 is a pseudogene locus. The CDR3, as DNA: TGTGCCAGCCTGAGGACTGAGCTCACTGAAGCTTTCTTT. It specifies CASLRTELTEAFF.